The 27 T cell receptor beta chains listed next were all sequenced from one sample in a study of T-cell reconstitution after alpha-beta-depleted transplantation in children. It was with unique molecular identifiers that the TCRbeta library was prepared. Each CDR3 protein gets one entry after TCRdb re-called the PCR reads with MiXCR. The data show roughly 220,000 distinct CDR3 sequences, with about 12% seen just once and around 2.5% held by the top ten. Material: PBMCs from the stem cell graft donor, obtained from the stem cell graft. The receptors stem from a human donor who donated a stem cell graft to a child with acute lymphoblastic leukemia.

This clonotype has ten or more counts. The chain joins TRBV5-1 to TRBJ1-1, with TRBD1 as a possible D gene (6 bases). The CDR3 has 13 amino acids. V dropped 4 bases and J dropped 5 bases, with 12 bases sitting between them. Germline CDR1 reads SGHRS; CDR2 reads YFSETQ. CDR3 nucleotide sequence: TGCGCCAGCAGCCGTGGGAGGGGGACTGAAGCTTTCTTT. Residues: CASSRGRGTEAFF.

This clonotype was seen repeatedly, ten times or more. V gene TRBV5-8 combines with J gene TRBJ2-1, with 12 bases identical to TRBD2. Trimming removed 2 bases from V and 4 bases from J; junction bases left unmatched: 4. The germline CDR1 and CDR2 sequences are SGHTS and YDEGEE. The CDR3 spans 16 residues. CDR3 nucleotides: TGTGCCAGCAGCTTAACTAGCGGGGGGAGTTACAATGAGCAGTTCTTC. Protein: CASSLTSGGSYNEQFF.

This rearrangement joins TRBV6-2 or TRBV6-3 to TRBJ1-5, with 12 bases fitting TRBD1. After removal of 5 bases from V and 7 bases from J, the junction contained 12 bases not matched to a gene. From germline, CDR1 is MNHEY and CDR2 SVGEGT. The CDR3 covers 17 residues. The CDR3: CASSRKPGQGARQPQHF. CDR3 in DNA: TGTGCCAGCAGTCGTAAACCGGGACAGGGGGCGAGACAGCCCCAGCATTTT.

This clonotype was detected only a few times. This chain joins TRBV27 and TRBJ2-7; 8 bases are a match to TRBD1. The germline CDR1 and CDR2 sequences are MNHEY and SMNVEV (reference sequence). Unmatched junction bases numbered 11, after V lost 6 bases and J lost 4 bases. This CDR3 has 15 amino acids. The CDR3 region is CASSPGTGPYYEQYF. The CDR3 bases are TGTGCCAGCAGCCCCGGGACAGGTCCCTATTACGAGCAGTACTTC.

Ten or more counts support this clonotype. The rearrangement links TRBV20-1 to TRBJ1-6, with D possibly matching TRBD1 (5 bases). Germline V CDR1 and CDR2: DFQATT, SNEGSKA (reference sequence). The CDR3 has 15 residues. V lost 3 bases and J 0 bases, leaving 9 bases between the germline ends. The CDR3 DNA sequence: TGCAGTGCTAGCCCGGGGGGCTCCTATAATTCACCCCTCCACTTT. Protein: CSASPGGSYNSPLHF.

The table lists this clonotype with many counts. This sequence joins TRBV29-1 and TRBJ2-1; 8 bases line up with TRBD2. CDR3 length: 13 amino acids. J gave up 3 bases and V 7 bases, and 5 bases lay outside the gene matches. Germline values: CDR1 SQVTM, CDR2 ANQGSEA. The CDR3 reads CSASGLGYNEQFF. DNA of the CDR3: TGCAGCGCTTCGGGACTAGGCTACAATGAGCAGTTCTTC.

This clonotype was detected many times. The chain combines TRBV7-2 with TRBJ2-1, with D unclear. Germline V lookup: CDR1 SGHTA, CDR2 FQGNSA. V was trimmed by 4 bases and J by 0 bases, leaving 13 bases between them. CDR3 length: 16 amino acids. The CDR3 spells CASSSPGRHSYNEQFF. The CDR3 region has the DNA TGTGCCAGCAGCTCCCCCGGCCGCCACTCCTACAATGAGCAGTTCTTC.

This clonotype has a count of ten or more. J is TRBJ1-1 and V is TRBV5-1, with 8 bases identical to TRBD1. V lost 2 bases, J lost 3 bases, and 12 bases stayed unmatched. CDR1 is SGHRS, CDR2 YFSETQ, per germline. The CDR3 is 17 amino acids. The DNA of the CDR3 is TGCGCCAGCAGCTTACGTGCAGGGGGCGCAGGGGACACTGAAGCTTTCTTT. It translates to CASSLRAGGAGDTEAFF.

This clonotype occurred many times. The gene calls are TRBV10-3 and TRBJ2-1; 9 bases fit TRBD1. Per the germline V gene, CDR1 is ENHRY and CDR2 is SYGVKD. The V and J ends lost 7 bases and 5 bases, in that order; junction bases with no gene match: 9. The CDR3 has 15 residues. DNA for the CDR3: TGTGCCATCACCGCCGGGACAGGGATACACAATGAGCAGTTCTTC. Protein sequence: CAITAGTGIHNEQFF.

This clonotype occurred many times. V gene TRBV29-1 combines with J gene TRBJ1-1; D gene unclear. Germline CDR1 SQVTM, CDR2 ANQGSEA. The germline V and J ends were trimmed by 7 bases and 5 bases, with 11 bases remaining between them. The CDR3 length is 11 residues. CDR3 in DNA: TGCAGCGCCCGGCGGGAGACTGAAGCTTTCTTT. This gives the protein CSARRETEAFF.

This clonotype appeared many times. The chain uses TRBV5-1 and TRBJ1-2; the match to TRBD1 covers 10 bases. V shed 5 bases and J 4 bases; nucleotides not matched to a gene: 5. CDR1 and CDR2 from the germline V gene are SGHRS and YFSETQ. The CDR3 loop spans 14 amino acids. The CDR3 protein is CASRTGGSSYGYTF. The CDR3 DNA is TGCGCCAGCAGGACAGGGGGCTCCTCCTATGGCTACACCTTC.

Many counts were recorded for this clonotype. The rearrangement uses TRBV5-1 and TRBJ1-2; D is ambiguous. The V gene's germline CDR1 is SGHRS and CDR2 YFSETQ. V lost 4 bases, J lost 2 bases, and 9 bases lay in between. The CDR3 is made up of 13 amino acids. The CDR3 sequence is CASSVDGNYGYTF. CDR3 DNA: TGCGCCAGCAGCGTGGACGGAAACTATGGCTACACCTTC. The whole variable domain, filled in from reference TRBV5-1 and TRBJ1-2, reads KAGVTQTPRYLIKTRGQQVTLSCSPISGHRSVSWYQQTPGQGLQFLFEYFSETQRNKGNFPGRFSGRQFSNSRSEMNVSTLELGDSALYLCASSVDGNYGYTFGSGTRLTVV.

This clonotype came up many times. Relative to the germline gene, one junction end is altered; a read error may explain this. The V call is TRBV7-2, the J call TRBJ2-7; possible D gene TRBD2, 5 bases. Germline V gives CDR1 SGHTA, CDR2 FQGNSA. This CDR3 region has 17 residues. Written as DNA, the CDR3 is TGTGCCAGCAGCCTAGCCCACGCGTCCTCTCGACCCAACGAGCAGTACTTC. Encoded protein: CASSLAHASSRPNEQYF.

This clonotype was counted at least ten times. This chain uses TRBV5-5 with TRBJ1-2, with D tentatively TRBD1 (5 bases). Germline V CDR1 and CDR2: SGHKS, YYEKEE (reference sequence). The CDR3 totals 13 residues. The V end was cut by 5 bases, the J end by 4 bases, with 12 bases between. The CDR3 DNA reads as TGTGCCAGCAGTGCCGACGGGACCTATGGCTACACCTTC. This gives the protein CASSADGTYGYTF. The full variable domain, in which reference TRBV5-5 and TRBJ1-2 provide the parts outside the CDR3, is DAGVTQSPTHLIKTRGQQVTLRCSPISGHKSVSWYQQVLGQGPQFIFQYYEKEERGRGNFPDRFSARQFPNYSSELNVNALLLGDSALYLCASSADGTYGYTFGSGTRLTVV.

In its sample, this clonotype was seen many times. The rearrangement uses TRBV7-2 and TRBJ2-2; the D gene is possibly TRBD2 (6 bases). This CDR3 is built from 15 residues. Germline CDR1 SGHTA, CDR2 FQGNSA. V was trimmed by 4 bases and J by 4 bases, leaving 13 bases between them. The CDR3 spells CASSSSGSVTGELFF. DNA for the CDR3: TGTGCCAGCAGCTCCAGCGGGTCGGTCACCGGGGAGCTGTTTTTT.

Many counts were recorded for this clonotype. The chain employs TRBV28 and TRBJ1-3, with D unclear. Deletions cut 3 bases from V and 0 bases from J, with 6 bases between. Germline V gene lookup returns CDR1 MDHEN and CDR2 SYDVKM. This CDR3 region has 14 residues. The CDR3 DNA reads TGTGCCAGCAGTTTGGTCCCCTCTGGAAACACCATATATTTT. Amino acids: CASSLVPSGNTIYF.

The sample holds many counts of this clonotype. This chain joins TRBV27 and TRBJ2-7; D ambiguous. V lost 6 bases, J lost 5 bases, and 17 bases lay in between. CDR3 length equals 14 residues. Germline assignment: CDR1 MNHEY and CDR2 SMNVEV (reference sequence). The CDR3 reads CASSSPRRIHEQYF. Here the CDR3 DNA reads TGTGCCAGCAGCTCCCCCCGTCGGATCCACGAGCAGTACTTC.

This clonotype was detected ten times or more. The rearrangement uses TRBV20-1 and TRBJ2-3; 9 nucleotides match TRBD1. This CDR3 has 17 residues. Germline CDR1 is DFQATT and CDR2 is SNEGSKA (reference sequence). The J segment lost 2 bases and the V segment lost 2 bases, leaving 11 bases of the junction unmatched. The CDR3 reads CSARYRGQGWVTDTQYF. In nucleotides, the CDR3 is TGCAGTGCTAGATATCGCGGACAGGGGTGGGTCACAGATACGCAGTATTTT.

As for this clonotype: A clone one base away is much larger, so this may be a read error. The gene calls are TRBV4-2 and TRBJ1-5; 9 positions match TRBD1. CDR3 length equals 16 residues. Looked up from germline, CDR1 is LGHNA and CDR2 is YNFKEQ. CDR3 region: CASNQDWTGGNQPQHF. The CDR3 DNA reads TGTGCCAGCAACCAAGATTGGACAGGGGGCAATCAGCCCCAGCATTTT.

The genes are TRBV19 and TRBJ2-7; 8 bases fit TRBD1. This CDR3 contains 15 residues. CDR1 is LNHDA, CDR2 SQIVND, per germline (reference sequence). The junction had 7 bases not matched to a gene; V was cut back by 4 bases and J by 2 bases. Here the CDR3 reads CASSNRDRPTYEQYF. CDR3 in DNA: TGTGCCAGTAGTAACCGGGACAGGCCCACCTACGAGCAGTACTTC. Full variable domain (missing parts from reference TRBV19 and TRBJ2-7): DGGITQSPKYLFRKEGQNVTLSCEQNLNHDAMYWYRQDPGQGLRLIYYSQIVNDFQKGDIAEGYSVSREKKESFPLTVTSAQKNPTAFYLCASSNRDRPTYEQYFGPGTRLTVT.

In this sample, this clonotype turned up a few times. The chain uses TRBV4-2 and TRBJ2-2, with a tentative D call TRBD2 (5 bases). The CDR3 spans 15 residues. V was shortened by 0 bases and J by 3 bases, with 8 bases between the two germline ends. The germline V gene encodes CDR1 LGHNA and CDR2 YNFKEQ. CDR3 region: CASSQDYGDTGELFF. The CDR3 DNA reads TGTGCCAGCAGCCAAGATTACGGGGACACCGGGGAGCTGTTTTTT.

This clonotype has more than one count but fewer than ten. Here the CDR3 DNA reads TGTGCCAGCAGTTGGAGGGGGGCAGCCACAGATACGCAGTATTTT. It specifies CASSWRGAATDTQYF. The rearrangement links TRBV27 to TRBJ2-3; D may match TRBD1 or TRBD2 (6 bases each). CDR1 is MNHEY and CDR2 is SMNVEV in the germline V gene (reference sequence). CDR3 length equals 15 residues. V was trimmed by 4 bases and J by 2 bases, leaving 13 bases between them.

This clonotype turned up a few times. The rearrangement joins TRBV29-1 to TRBJ2-5; 9 bases align to TRBD2. The ends lost 7 bases at V and 5 bases at J; junction bases unmatched: 20. CDR1 and CDR2 (germline): SQVTM, ANQGSEA. The CDR3 is 17 amino acids. The CDR3: CSATGDARGGRRETQYF. The CDR3 DNA reads TGCAGCGCGACGGGGGATGCGCGGGGGGGCCGCAGGGAGACCCAGTACTTC.

The rearrangement links TRBV29-1 to TRBJ1-1, with D uncertain. The CDR3 consists of 11 residues. Between the trimmed V and J ends, which lost 3 bases and 4 bases, there was a span of 6 bases. Per germline, CDR1 SQVTM and CDR2 ANQGSEA. CDR3 residues: CSVDTPTEAFF. DNA for the CDR3: TGCAGCGTTGACACCCCCACTGAAGCTTTCTTT.

This clonotype was observed many times. The chain employs TRBV2 and TRBJ1-1; tentatively, D is TRBD1 (5 bases). Deletions cut 7 bases from V and 4 bases from J, with 13 bases between. Germline assignment: CDR1 SNHLY and CDR2 FYNNEI. This CDR3 spans 13 amino acids. CDR3 in amino acids: CASNWGEGTEAFF. In DNA form, the CDR3 reads TGTGCCAGCAATTGGGGGGAGGGCACTGAAGCTTTCTTT.

This clonotype was seen repeatedly, ten times or more. This chain uses TRBV7-1 with TRBJ2-1; 10 nucleotides match TRBD2. TRBV7-1 is an open reading frame, and its role is uncertain. V trimming: 1 base; J trimming: 3 bases; junction bases outside the gene matches: 21. The CDR3 is 22 residues long. CDR3 loop: CASSSGSWLAGDVYSYYNEQFF. In DNA, the CDR3 is TGTGCCAGCAGCTCAGGTTCCTGGCTAGCGGGGGACGTATATTCGTACTACAATGAGCAGTTCTTC.

This clonotype was detected ten times or more. The chain employs TRBV6-1 and TRBJ2-1, with TRBD2 identical over 8 bases. V gave up 5 bases and J gave up 1 base; unmatched junction bases: 4. The CDR3 extends over 15 amino acids. Germline CDR1 reads MNHNS; CDR2 reads SASEGT. The CDR3 reads CASSPAGESYNEQFF. In nucleotides, the CDR3 is TGTGCCAGCAGTCCAGCGGGAGAGTCCTACAATGAGCAGTTCTTC.